These 18 T cell receptor beta chains share one sample of origin, sequenced in a study of T cells in localized non-small cell lung cancer (dated by TCRdb to about 2020). Libraries were built with the immunoSEQ multiplex PCR assay. TCRdb provides this immuneACCESS table in a form limited to in-frame rearrangements. Some clones are lacking; in checked studies, under half of them reflect an unresolved V gene, and why the rest are absent is not known. For this sample there are approximately 52,000 clones; 70% to 90% appear just once. The ten most abundant clones make up 18% of the sample. The material sequenced was peripheral blood, taken before any cancer treatment. These receptors were obtained from a male donor aged 60 or over with stage III squamous cell lung carcinoma.

This clone has a single count. The chain carries TRBV2 and TRBJ2-5; D might be TRBD2 (6 bases). Trimming shortened V by 5 bases and J by 5 bases, and 15 bases separated the two germline ends. Germline assignment: CDR1 SNHLY and CDR2 FYNNEI. This CDR3 spans 14 amino acids. DNA of the CDR3: TGTGCCAGCAGTCCCAGTCCGGGGGACGAGACCCAGTACTTC. Translating it yields CASSPSPGDETQYF.

V usage is TRBV29-1 and J usage is TRBJ2-3; D is perhaps TRBD2 (6 bases). V lost 6 bases to trimming and J lost 5 bases, with 15 bases between them. CDR1 and CDR2 from the germline V gene are SQVTM and ANQGSEA. The CDR3 is made up of 13 amino acids. CDR3 sequence (DNA): TGCAGCGTCGACGGACGGGGAGGAGATACGCAGTATTTT. As protein: CSVDGRGGDTQYF.

The chain combines TRBV19 with TRBJ2-6; perhaps TRBD2 as D (6 bases). The CDR3 totals 18 residues. Germline CDR1 LNHDA, CDR2 SQIVND (reference sequence). Trimming removed 0 bases at V and 0 bases at J, with 12 bases between. In nucleotides, the CDR3 is TGTGCCAGTAGTATAGATCTTGGAGGGTCCTCTGGGGCCAACGTCCTGACTTTC. It codes for CASSIDLGGSSGANVLTF.

The rearrangement links TRBV5-1 to TRBJ1-2; D is unclear. The germline V gene encodes CDR1 SGHRS and CDR2 YFSETQ. Trimming took 4 bases from V and 7 from J, leaving 20 bases between them. This CDR3 has 15 amino acids. CDR3 residues: CASSPGNSGEAGYTF. CDR3 coding DNA: TGCGCCAGCAGCCCTGGGAACTCGGGCGAGGCTGGCTACACCTTC.

This clone was detected only once. The chain has TRBV28 and TRBJ2-7; the D is unclear. The CDR3 has 15 residues. Trimming left V 6 bases short and J 0 bases short, with 15 bases between. Germline V gene data show CDR1 as MDHEN and CDR2 as SYDVKM. In nucleotides, the CDR3 is TGTGCCAGCAGCCAATCGGGCAATCCCTCCTACGAGCAGTACTTC. This sequence encodes CASSQSGNPSYEQYF.

J is TRBJ2-5 and V is TRBV4-2; D call uncertain. The CDR3 has 12 residues. Deletions cut 2 bases from V and 2 bases from J, with 3 bases between. Germline CDR1 and CDR2: LGHNA and YNFKEQ. The CDR3 protein is CASSQPQETQYF. The CDR3 region has the DNA TGTGCCAGCAGCCAACCACAAGAGACCCAGTACTTC.

This chain connects TRBV4-3 to TRBJ2-2, with TRBD2 matching over 7 bases. With V trimmed by 0 bases and J by 5 bases, 6 bases remained unmatched. The CDR3 runs 16 residues. Germline values: CDR1 LGHNA, CDR2 YSLEER. CDR3 amino acids: CASSQDGGGPTGELFF. CDR3 coding DNA: TGCGCCAGCAGCCAAGACGGCGGGGGACCTACCGGGGAGCTGTTTTTT.

The V and J genes are TRBV16 and TRBJ1-5; D is ambiguous. The CDR3 runs to 15 residues. V was trimmed by 4 bases and J by 2 bases, leaving 12 bases between them. Germline loops: CDR1 KGHSY, CDR2 FQNENV. Here the CDR3 DNA reads TGTGCCAGCAGCCTTCCCGGAGTAGGCAATCAGCCCCAGCATTTT. Translation gives CASSLPGVGNQPQHF.

The CDR3 is CASSLEAGDSYEQYF. The CDR3 nucleotides read TGTGCCAGCAGCTTAGAGGCGGGAGACTCCTACGAGCAGTACTTC. V gene TRBV11-2 combines with J gene TRBJ2-7, with 7 bases aligning to TRBD2. The CDR3 is 15 amino acids. V shed 0 bases, J shed 0 bases, and the junction held 2 bases outside the gene matches. Germline lookup yields CDR1 SGHAT and CDR2 FQNNGV.

The chain has TRBV6-5 and TRBJ2-2; 9 bases agree with TRBD1. Germline-derived CDR1 and CDR2 are MNHEY and SVGAGI. This CDR3 has 15 amino acids. V shed 4 bases, J shed 4 bases, and the junction held 4 bases outside the gene matches. The CDR3 spells CASSSDRGLTGELFF. For the CDR3, the DNA is TGTGCCAGCAGTTCGGACAGGGGCCTCACCGGGGAGCTGTTTTTT.

This chain joins TRBV9 and TRBJ1-2; a possible D gene is TRBD1 (5 bases). Trimming pared 3 bases from V and 0 bases from J, leaving 24 bases between. Germline V gene sequence: CDR1 SGDLS, CDR2 YYNGEE. This CDR3 is built from 19 residues. The CDR3, as DNA: TGTGCCAGCAGCGGCGTCAGGGACTCCCCCATAAGAGCTAACTATGGCTACACCTTC. Protein sequence: CASSGVRDSPIRANYGYTF. Full variable domain (remainder filled in from reference TRBV9 and TRBJ1-2): DSGVTQTPKHLITATGQRVTLRCSPRSGDLSVYWYQQSLDQGLQFLIQYYNGEERAKGNILERFSAQQFPDLHSELNLSSLELGDSALYFCASSGVRDSPIRANYGYTFGSGTRLTVV.

This clone was detected only a few times. The V gene is TRBV6-5, the J gene TRBJ1-6; the D gene is possibly TRBD1 (6 bases). CDR1 and CDR2 from the germline V gene are MNHEY and SVGAGI. The V end was cut by 8 bases, the J end by 8 bases, with 16 bases between. The CDR3 spans 14 residues. The CDR3 reads CASQRDKWDSPLHF. CDR3 nucleotide sequence: TGTGCCAGCCAGAGGGACAAATGGGATTCACCCCTCCACTTT.

The genes are TRBV6-5 and TRBJ2-7, with TRBD1 matching over 9 bases. V lost 5 bases and J lost 2; bases outside the gene matches: 7. Germline CDR1 is MNHEY and CDR2 is SVGAGI. This CDR3 contains 15 residues. The CDR3 coding sequence is TGTGCCAGCAGTCCCTCCGGGACAGGGACCTACGAGCAGTACTTC. As protein: CASSPSGTGTYEQYF.

This clone was seen once. This chain joins TRBV5-1 and TRBJ2-2; a weak D match, TRBD1 (5 bases). CDR3 length: 17 amino acids. Germline-derived CDR1 and CDR2 are SGHRS and YFSETQ. The V gene lost 0 bases and the J gene lost 0 bases, with 12 bases spanning the gap. The CDR3 is CASSLGLWGANTGELFF. The DNA for the CDR3 is TGCGCCAGCAGCTTGGGTTTATGGGGCGCGAACACCGGGGAGCTGTTTTTT.

This clone was counted between two and nine times. The chain couples TRBV2 to TRBJ1-5; a possible D gene is TRBD1 (5 bases). V was clipped by 2 bases and J by 5 bases, with 7 bases between them. Germline assignment: CDR1 SNHLY and CDR2 FYNNEI. The CDR3 consists of 13 residues. CDR3 coding DNA: TGTGCCAGCAGTGAAATGGGGCATCAGCCCCAGCATTTT. It encodes CASSEMGHQPQHF.

This clone occurred once. The CDR3: CASSIMAGPGSSNQPQHF. CDR3 coding DNA: TGTGCCAGTAGTATAATGGCGGGCCCCGGGAGTAGCAATCAGCCCCAGCATTTT. This sequence joins TRBV19 and TRBJ1-5, with D unclear. The CDR3 contains 18 residues. The germline V and J ends were trimmed by 2 bases and 0 bases, with 17 bases remaining between them. Germline loops: CDR1 LNHDA, CDR2 SQIVND (reference sequence).

The DNA of the CDR3 is TGTGCCAGCAGCAGAGGAGGGACAGGGGAGACCCAGTACTTC. Translating it yields CASSRGGTGETQYF. The rearrangement uses TRBV7-7 and TRBJ2-5; TRBD1 matches 9 bases. The V gene's germline CDR1 is SSHAT and CDR2 FNYEAQ (reference sequence). This CDR3 has 14 amino acids. V lost 5 bases to trimming and J lost 5 bases; unmatched junction nucleotides: 6.

The chain uses TRBV28 and TRBJ1-2; a weak D match, TRBD1 (5 bases). The CDR3 totals 14 residues. Trimming stripped 3 bases from V and 2 bases from J, with 10 bases between. Per germline, CDR1 MDHEN and CDR2 SYDVKM. CDR3 in DNA: TGTGCCAGCAGTTTGTCCAGGGTCAACTATGGCTACACCTTC. It codes for CASSLSRVNYGYTF.